This T cell receptor beta chain originates from a study of CD8+CD57+ T cells in acquired aplastic anemia. As for the study in general: There were some 9.8 million reads, on average, for CD4+ cells from healthy donors. Study-level results: Common to patients and controls were about 31 CD8+ CDR3 sequences. Between the patient and control groups, CD8+ Simpson's diversity did not differ significantly.

The ends lost 0 bases at V and 3 bases at J; junction bases unmatched: 5. The CDR3 totals 15 residues. Germline loops: CDR1 DFQATT, CDR2 SNEGSKA (reference sequence). The table lists this clonotype with a count of one. What it recognizes is unknown. The TCR beta profiling, which covered VDJ combination and CDR3 sequence, was carried out using genomic DNA as the template. TCRdb used MiXCR to reprocess the reads, holding one entry per CDR3 protein. In the table there are just over 400,000 distinct CDR3 sequences, 65% to 80% of which are singletons. The origin of this receptor is a human donor in good health, serving as a control. This chain joins TRBV20-1 and TRBJ2-1, with 7 bases lining up with TRBD2. Sequenced input: sorted CD4+, CD8+, or CD8+CD57+ T cells (not recorded which) from PBMCs. The CDR3 coding sequence is TGCAGTGCTAGAGATTCGACTAGCCACTACAATGAGCAGTTCTTC. Amino acids: CSARDSTSHYNEQFF.